This T cell receptor (beta chain) emerged from a study of neurological immune-mediated disorders. This clonotype was seen many times. No antigen is known for it. Study findings and constraints: Expansion of TCR clones was greatest in HTLV-1-associated myelopathy and smallest in multiple sclerosis, where it fell below that of healthy controls.

MiXCR, run by TCRdb on the 5' RACE reads, gives a single entry per CDR3 protein. The sample holds 45,000 or so distinct CDR3 sequences; 2.5% to 3.5% are singletons and the top ten take about 15%. The CDR3 runs 14 residues. With 0 bases removed from V and 9 bases from J, the gap between germline ends came to 10 bases. The germline gives CDR1 SGHDT, CDR2 YYEEEE. This clonotype originated in a woman aged 45-60 years with multiple sclerosis. V is TRBV5-6 and J is TRBJ1-6; D is undetermined. Source material: PBMCs. The CDR3 DNA reads as TGTGCCAGCAGCTTGGACCGGCGGGGTTCACCCCTCCACTTT. It encodes CASSLDRRGSPLHF.